This is a list of T cell receptor beta chains from one sample in a study of blood T cell repertoires in COVID-19. The assay was immunoSEQ multiplex PCR, and TCRdb's table has in-frame clones only and misses some. The table includes around 28,000 clones, approximately 83% detected once. The sample comprised peripheral blood. All receptors derive from a woman older than 75 with COVID-19, enrolled during active disease. CDR3s include the opening cysteine and the closing phenylalanine or tryptophan. The D gene is left open where the match is weak. A row's size may be missing; if present it is once, few, many or a size class.

j_gene	v_gene	d_gene	abundance	CDR3nt	CDR3aa
TRBJ2-3	TRBV5-1	-	once	TGCGCCAGCAGCTTCGGCCTTGAGGGCACAGATACGCAGTATTTT	CASSFGLEGTDTQYF
TRBJ1-1	TRBV12-1	-	-	TGTGCCACGCCAGAGGGGAACACTGAAGCTTTCTTT	CATPEGNTEAFF
TRBJ2-6	TRBV19	-	-	TGTGCCAGTAGTATAGATTGGGGGCGAGGGGCCAAAATCTCTGGGGCCAACGTCCTGACTTTC	CASSIDWGRGAKISGANVLTF
TRBJ2-1	TRBV24-1	TRBD1	-	TGTGCCACCAGTGATCCGACTACAGGGGGTGGTGAGCAGTTCTTC	CATSDPTTGGGEQFF
TRBJ1-3	TRBV7-2	-	-	TGTGCCAGCAGCTTACCGGGTCGCTCTGGAAACACCATATATTTT	CASSLPGRSGNTIYF
TRBJ2-7	TRBV7-8	TRBD1	-	TGTGCCAGCAGCACAAGGACAGGCCCTAAGGTTCGCGAGCAGTACTTC	CASSTRTGPKVREQYF
TRBJ2-1	TRBV5-1	TRBD2	-	TGCGCCAGCAGCTTGGAGGGTGGAAGGGCGGGGGGCCACTTGAGCTCCTACAATGAGCAGTTCTTC	CASSLEGGRAGGHLSSYNEQFF
TRBJ1-2	TRBV30	TRBD1	once	TGTGCCTGGACTACGGGACAGGGGAGTTATGGCTACACCTTC	CAWTTGQGSYGYTF
TRBJ1-5	TRBV7-2	TRBD1	-	TGTGCCAGCAGCGTAGAATCAGGGGGCCGGAATCAGCCCCAGCATTTT	CASSVESGGRNQPQHF
TRBJ2-5	TRBV5-1	-	-	TGCGCCAGCAGCTTGGCCTCACCAGAGGGAGAGACCCAGTACTTC	CASSLASPEGETQYF
TRBJ1-5	TRBV7-2	TRBD1	-	TGTGCCAGCAGCCCCTTTCAGGGGGATCAGCCCCAGCATTTT	CASSPFQGDQPQHF
TRBJ1-1	TRBV6-5	-	-	TGTGCCAGCAGTTACGTGGGACTATACACTGAAGCTTTCTTT	CASSYVGLYTEAFF
TRBJ1-4	TRBV10-2	TRBD1	-	TGCGCCAGCAGTGATGACCCCGGACAGGGCGGAGAAAAACTGTTTTTT	CASSDDPGQGGEKLFF
TRBJ1-2	TRBV6-1	-	-	TGTGCCAGCAGTGAAAAGCCCCCCGCAGGATCCTATGGCTACACCTTC	CASSEKPPAGSYGYTF
TRBJ2-7	TRBV28	-	once	TGTGCCAGCACTAACGAGCGGCGCTCCTACGAGCAGTACTTC	CASTNERRSYEQYF
TRBJ2-7	TRBV5-1	-	-	TGCGCCAGCAGCCCTACAGGATACGAGCAGTACTTC	CASSPTGYEQYF
TRBJ1-1	TRBV30	-	-	TGTGCCTGGAGTGTAGGGGGTTGGACTGAAGCTTTCTTT	CAWSVGGWTEAFF
TRBJ2-7	TRBV6-6	-	-	TGTGCCAGCACCTCCCGGGGCGAGCAGTACTTC	CASTSRGEQYF
TRBJ1-1	TRBV6-5	TRBD1	-	TGTGCCAGCAGTCATAGGACAGGGATCACTGAAGCTTTCTTT	CASSHRTGITEAFF
TRBJ2-1	TRBV5-6	-	-	TGTGCCAGCAGCTATCCACGGGCGGTCGTGAGGGGGGGAAATGAGCAGTTCTTC	CASSYPRAVVRGGNEQFF
TRBJ2-7	TRBV7-2	-	-	TGTGCCAGCAGCTTACAGGGGAAGGACTACGAGCAGTACTTC	CASSLQGKDYEQYF
TRBJ1-2	TRBV5-4	TRBD1	few	TGTGCCAGCAGCCCCGGACAGGGTTGGGGTTTGCATGGCTACACCTTC	CASSPGQGWGLHGYTF
TRBJ2-2	TRBV15	TRBD2	-	TGTGCCACCAGCAGAATGGGTATGGTGACTAGCTGGAACACCGGGGAGCTGTTTTTT	CATSRMGMVTSWNTGELFF
TRBJ2-6	TRBV19	TRBD1	-	TGTGCCAGTAGTATAGATCGGACAGGCTGGGCCAACGTCCTGACTTTC	CASSIDRTGWANVLTF
TRBJ2-3	TRBV2	TRBD2	-	TGTGCCAGCATCCTCGGGCAGACTAGCGGAGGCACAGATACGCAGTATTTT	CASILGQTSGGTDTQYF
TRBJ2-1	TRBV27	-	-	TGTGCCAGCAGGAGGTGGGGACTCAGCTACAATGAGCAGTTCTTC	CASRRWGLSYNEQFF
TRBJ1-2	TRBV2	-	few	TGTGCCAGCAGTGAAGCTGCGCAGGCCAACTATGGCTACACCTTC	CASSEAAQANYGYTF
TRBJ2-7	TRBV11-2	-	-	TGTGCCAGCAGCTTAGATCTCCAAGGGACATACTACGAGCAGTACTTC	CASSLDLQGTYYEQYF
TRBJ1-3	TRBV18	-	-	TGTGCCAGCTCACCATTGGGGCAGTCGGGAAACACCATATATTTT	CASSPLGQSGNTIYF
TRBJ2-1	TRBV29-1	TRBD2	-	TGCAGCGTGCGGGCGGGGGGGACCAATGAGCAGTTCTTC	CSVRAGGTNEQFF
TRBJ2-2	TRBV6-5	-	-	TGTGCCAGCAGTCGCCTCTCGGGTCCCGGGGAGCTGTTTTTT	CASSRLSGPGELFF
TRBJ2-1	TRBV27	-	once	TGTGCCAGCAGGGCCATAGCGGCGTATTACAATGAGCAGTTCTTC	CASRAIAAYYNEQFF
TRBJ1-1	TRBV30	TRBD1	-	TGTGCCTGGCTCTTACAGGGGGGAAACACTGAAGCTTTCTTT	CAWLLQGGNTEAFF
TRBJ2-3	TRBV7-9	-	-	TGTGCCAGCGACAGTTCTAGCACAGATACGCAGTATTTT	CASDSSSTDTQYF
TRBJ2-5	TRBV28	TRBD1	-	TGTGCCAGCAGGGGCCAGGGGGTGGGAGAGACCCAGTACTTC	CASRGQGVGETQYF
TRBJ1-3	TRBV6-6	TRBD1	-	TGTGCCAGCAGCCGGGGACAGAAGAGCTCTGGAAACACCATATATTTT	CASSRGQKSSGNTIYF
TRBJ2-7	TRBV18	TRBD1	-	TGTGCCAGCTCACCACCGCCGACAGGGGGCGGGAAAGCCTACGAGCAGTACTTC	CASSPPPTGGGKAYEQYF
TRBJ1-1	TRBV6-5	-	-	TGTGCCAGCAGTTACGCAGGGGCGTCGGCTTTCTTT	CASSYAGASAFF
TRBJ2-7	TRBV5-8	-	-	TGTGCCAGCAGCAAGCAACAGGGGAGGTACGAGCAGTACTTC	CASSKQQGRYEQYF
TRBJ2-4	TRBV6-1	TRBD1	-	TGTGCCAGCAGTGCTAAGGGACAGGGGGTTTCGGACAAAAACATTCAGTACTTC	CASSAKGQGVSDKNIQYF
TRBJ1-1	TRBV5-1	TRBD1	-	TGCGCCAGCAGCCCGGGACAGATGAACACTGAAGCTTTCTTT	CASSPGQMNTEAFF
TRBJ2-3	TRBV5-6	TRBD2	-	TGTGCCAGCAGCCTTAAGCGGGGGGGCACAGATACGCAGTATTTT	CASSLKRGGTDTQYF
TRBJ2-2	TRBV2	-	-	TGTGCCAGCAGTGAACTGGCGGGGCGCGGGGAGCTGTTTTTT	CASSELAGRGELFF
TRBJ1-1	TRBV7-9	-	-	TGTGCCAGCAGCCCCTGGGGGCGGGTCACTGAAGCTTTCTTT	CASSPWGRVTEAFF
TRBJ2-7	TRBV27	TRBD2	-	TGTGCCAGCAGTTCCCGACTAGCGGGGGCCCGTGGGGAGTACTTC	CASSSRLAGARGEYF